The 28 T cell receptor beta chains listed next were all sequenced from one sample in a study of cytomegalovirus exposure and HLA in healthy donors. PCR employed 60 Vbeta and 13 Jbeta primers. The method was immunoSEQ multiplex PCR; TCRdb's version includes in-frame clones alone and lacks a portion of them. This sample has about 150,000 clones, with approximately 80% found just once. Sequenced sample: PBMCs. Receptor source: a woman aged 35 to 49 in good health and CMV-seronegative.

Points on this clone: At one of its ends the junction is not consistent with the germline gene, which may arise from a read error. This chain uses TRBV5-8 with TRBJ2-6; 8 bases align to TRBD1. This CDR3 has 18 amino acids. Germline V gene sequence: CDR1 SGHTS, CDR2 YDEGEE. This chain's CDR3 is CASSLMDRAISGANGLTF. The CDR3 DNA sequence: TGTGCCAGCAGCTTGATGGACAGGGCGATCTCTGGGGCCAACGGCCTGACTTTC.

Worth noting for this clone: Relative to the germline gene, one junction end is altered; a read error may explain this. The V gene is TRBV7-9, the J gene TRBJ1-1; D not resolved. Per germline, CDR1 SEHNR and CDR2 FQNEAQ (reference sequence). CDR3 length: 13 residues. The CDR3 DNA reads TGTTCCAGCAGCTTAGCTTCAACTACTGAAGCTTTCTTT. Residues: CSSSLASTTEAFF.

The chain employs TRBV6-5 and TRBJ2-1; 7 positions match TRBD1. J gave up 7 bases and V 5 bases, and 11 bases lay outside the gene matches. The CDR3 totals 15 residues. Germline lookup yields CDR1 MNHEY and CDR2 SVGAGI. The CDR3 DNA reads TGTGCCAGCAGTAGCCCTCGGACAGGATTGAATGAGCAGTTCTTC. This encodes CASSSPRTGLNEQFF.

This chain joins TRBV10-1 and TRBJ1-4; no clear D gene. V was cut by 4 bases and J by 2 bases, with 8 bases left in between. The germline CDR1 and CDR2 sequences are WNHNN and SYGVQD (reference sequence). This CDR3 spans 14 amino acids. The CDR3 DNA reads TGCGCCAGCAGTGCCGGCGGGACTAATGAAAAACTGTTTTTT. Residues: CASSAGGTNEKLFF.

A few counts support this clone. The sample carries other DNA sequences with the same CDR3. The V gene is TRBV5-1, the J gene TRBJ2-5, with 7 positions matching TRBD1. The CDR3 runs 13 residues. CDR1 and CDR2 from the germline V gene are SGHRS and YFSETQ. The V and J ends lost 3 bases and 1 base, in that order; junction bases with no gene match: 0. The CDR3 loop is CASSWDSQETQYF. CDR3 DNA sequence: TGCGCCAGCAGCTGGGACAGCCAAGAGACCCAGTACTTC.

This chain joins TRBV6-6 and TRBJ2-1; 11 nucleotides line up with TRBD2. The CDR3 has 16 residues. Germline assignment: CDR1 MNHNY and CDR2 SVGAGI (reference sequence). The ends lost 2 bases at V and 4 bases at J; junction bases unmatched: 4. The CDR3 spells CASSYPGLAVYNEQFF. The CDR3 DNA reads as TGTGCCAGCAGTTACCCGGGACTAGCGGTTTACAATGAGCAGTTCTTC.

The genes are TRBV5-1 and TRBJ2-3; no clear D gene. V gave up 4 bases and J gave up 3 bases, with 12 bases separating them. This CDR3 spans 14 amino acids. CDR1 is SGHRS and CDR2 is YFSETQ in the germline V gene. CDR3 nucleotides: TGCGCCAGCAGCGCGTACCTAGAAACAGATACGCAGTATTTT. It specifies CASSAYLETDTQYF. Combining the CDR3 with reference TRBV5-1 and TRBJ2-3 gives the whole variable domain KAGVTQTPRYLIKTRGQQVTLSCSPISGHRSVSWYQQTPGQGLQFLFEYFSETQRNKGNFPGRFSGRQFSNSRSEMNVSTLELGDSALYLCASSAYLETDTQYFGPGTRLTVL.

This clone was recorded only once. V and J are TRBV7-3 and TRBJ2-2; D might be TRBD1 (5 bases). V lost 3 bases, J lost 0 bases, and 8 bases lay in between. The CDR3 consists of 15 residues. Germline assignment: CDR1 SGHTA and CDR2 FQGTGA. The CDR3 nucleotides are TGTGCCAGCAGCTTCGACAGTACGAACACCGGGGAGCTGTTTTTT. Its translation: CASSFDSTNTGELFF.

J is TRBJ1-4 and V is TRBV18, with TRBD1 matching 7 bases. V gave up 3 bases and J gave up 0 bases; unmatched junction bases: 7. This CDR3 is built from 17 residues. Germline CDR1 KGHSH, CDR2 LQKENI. The chain's CDR3 is CASSPSQGTTTNEKLFF. The CDR3 region has the DNA TGTGCCAGCTCACCCTCACAGGGGACAACAACTAATGAAAAACTGTTTTTT.

This clone showed up just once. V gene TRBV28 combines with J gene TRBJ2-1; 7 positions agree with TRBD2. CDR1 is MDHEN and CDR2 is SYDVKM in the germline V gene. After removal of 6 bases from V and 6 bases from J, the junction contained 11 bases not matched to a gene. CDR3 length equals 15 residues. The CDR3 region is CASRYGTTYGNEQFF. The CDR3 DNA follows: TGTGCCAGCAGGTACGGGACTACTTATGGCAATGAGCAGTTCTTC.

Only a few counts were recorded for this clone. The chain carries TRBV6-5 and TRBJ2-7; D is uncertain. Germline V gene sequence: CDR1 MNHEY, CDR2 SVGAGI. This CDR3 has 14 amino acids. The V end was cut by 7 bases, the J end by 3 bases, with 16 bases between. The CDR3 sequence: CASISTRSGYEQYF. CDR3 DNA: TGTGCCAGCATAAGCACGCGATCTGGCTACGAGCAGTACTTC.

This clone has a handful of counts. V and J are TRBV4-2 and TRBJ2-7, with 13 bases identical to TRBD2. This CDR3 is built from 15 residues. V was pared by 4 bases and J by 4 bases, with 4 bases of the junction left unmatched. Germline CDR1 reads LGHNA; CDR2 reads YNFKEQ. DNA of the CDR3: TGTGCCAGCAGCCTCGGGACTAGCGGGACGTACGAGCAGTACTTC. It yields the protein CASSLGTSGTYEQYF.

V usage is TRBV5-1 and J usage is TRBJ1-2, with D unresolved. The CDR3 length is 13 residues. V gave up 0 bases and J gave up 4 bases, with 7 bases separating them. Germline assignment: CDR1 SGHRS and CDR2 YFSETQ. In DNA, the CDR3 is TGCGCCAGCAGCTTGGATCCACTCTATGGCTACACCTTC. It translates to CASSLDPLYGYTF.

The genes are TRBV5-1 and TRBJ2-3; the match to TRBD1 covers 8 bases. With V trimmed by 2 bases and J by 2 bases, 4 bases remained unmatched. This CDR3 comprises 15 residues. Germline values: CDR1 SGHRS, CDR2 YFSETQ. The CDR3 loop is CASSLGQGHTDTQYF. In DNA form, the CDR3 reads TGCGCCAGCAGCTTAGGACAGGGCCACACAGATACGCAGTATTTT.

This clone turned up a few times. This sequence joins TRBV30 and TRBJ1-1, with D unresolved. This CDR3 is 13 amino acids long. The germline V gene has CDR1 GTSNPN and CDR2 SVGIG (reference sequence). V was clipped by 1 base and J by 0 bases, with 6 bases between them. CDR3 loop: CAWSDRMNTEAFF. CDR3 DNA sequence: TGTGCCTGGAGTGACAGAATGAACACTGAAGCTTTCTTT.

The chain has TRBV4-3 and TRBJ2-3; the match to TRBD1 covers 7 bases. V shed 3 bases and J 6 bases; nucleotides not matched to a gene: 9. The germline V gene encodes CDR1 LGHNA and CDR2 YSLEER. This CDR3 has 15 residues. CDR3 sequence: CASSQSGQNLDTQYF. CDR3 coding DNA: TGCGCCAGCAGCCAGTCGGGACAGAATCTCGATACGCAGTATTTT.

The rearrangement uses TRBV6-5 and TRBJ1-2; D might be TRBD1 (5 bases). With 5 bases removed from V and 7 bases from J, the gap between germline ends came to 8 bases. This CDR3 has 11 amino acids. The germline CDR1 and CDR2 sequences are MNHEY and SVGAGI. DNA for the CDR3: TGTGCCAGCAGTGCCGGGGGTGGCTACACCTTC. It encodes CASSAGGGYTF.

The genes are TRBV5-4 and TRBJ1-4; a possible D gene is TRBD1 (5 bases). V was trimmed by 4 bases and J by 7 bases, leaving 20 bases between them. This CDR3 has 16 residues. The V gene's germline CDR1 is SGHNT and CDR2 YYREEE (reference sequence). The CDR3 DNA follows: TGTGCCAGCAGCCCCCTCGGGGGAGGCGTTGGTGAAAAACTGTTTTTT. Protein sequence: CASSPLGGGVGEKLFF.

The CDR3 DNA sequence: TGTGCCAGCAGCCCCTGGACAGGCAATAATCAGCCCCAGCATTTT. This encodes CASSPWTGNNQPQHF. The chain carries TRBV6-5 and TRBJ1-5; 7 bases line up with TRBD1. CDR3 length equals 15 residues. With 6 bases clipped from V and 4 bases from J, the junction kept 9 bases outside the gene matches. The germline CDR1 and CDR2 sequences are MNHEY and SVGAGI.

The J gene is TRBJ1-1, the V gene TRBV2, with unresolved D. Germline CDR1 is SNHLY and CDR2 is FYNNEI. Trimming took off 1 base at V and 5 bases at J, with 11 bases between the two ends. The CDR3 runs to 14 residues. CDR3 sequence reads: CASSEERVGTEAFF. CDR3 in DNA: TGTGCCAGCAGTGAAGAGAGGGTAGGGACTGAAGCTTTCTTT.

V usage is TRBV4-3 and J usage is TRBJ1-4, with 7 bases lining up with TRBD1. The CDR3 covers 15 residues. Per germline, CDR1 LGHNA and CDR2 YSLEER. J lost 3 bases, V lost 1 base, and 2 bases had no gene match. This CDR3 is CASSQGGQPNEKLFF. As DNA, the CDR3 is TGCGCCAGCAGCCAAGGGGGACAGCCTAATGAAAAACTGTTTTTT.

J is TRBJ2-7 and V is TRBV14; D is uncertain. The germline V gene encodes CDR1 SGHDN and CDR2 FVKESK. The CDR3 extends over 11 amino acids. Deletions cut 4 bases from V and 6 bases from J, with 7 bases between. CDR3 nucleotide sequence: TGTGCCAGCAGCCGCCTCGGCGAGCAGTACTTC. This encodes CASSRLGEQYF.

The V gene is TRBV4-2, the J gene TRBJ2-7, with 8 bases fitting TRBD2. V dropped 0 bases and J dropped 3; count of bases not matched to a gene: 7. In germline, CDR1 is LGHNA, CDR2 YNFKEQ. The CDR3 is 16 residues long. The CDR3 DNA reads TGTGCCAGCAGCCAAGATGTAACGGGAGGGGGCTACGAGCAGTACTTC. Translation gives CASSQDVTGGGYEQYF.

The rearrangement joins TRBV7-6 to TRBJ2-7; no clear D. The V and J ends lost 0 bases and 6 bases respectively, with 12 bases between them. Germline CDR1 and CDR2: SGHVS and FNYEAQ. This CDR3 is 14 amino acids long. CDR3 nucleotide sequence: TGTGCCAGCAGCTTAGCCCAGGCATTGGGCGAGCAGTACTTC. It is translated as CASSLAQALGEQYF.

The V call is TRBV28, the J call TRBJ1-4, with D unclear. V shed 2 bases and J shed 8 bases, with 15 bases lying between them. CDR3 length equals 15 residues. Germline V lookup: CDR1 MDHEN, CDR2 SYDVKM. The CDR3 protein is CASSLAGGRFEKLFF. The CDR3 DNA is TGTGCCAGCAGTTTAGCCGGTGGCAGGTTCGAAAAACTGTTTTTT.

As to this clone: One end of the junction is discordant with germline, which a read error may explain. CDR3 nucleotides: TGTGCCAGCAGTAACTCCAGGGGGACCCAGTACTTC. Its translation: CASSNSRGTQYF. This chain joins TRBV6-5 and TRBJ2-5; TRBD1 might be the D (6 bases). The CDR3 spans 12 residues. Germline V gene data show CDR1 as MNHEY and CDR2 as SVGAGI.

This clone was detected a few times. The chain recombines TRBV7-2 with TRBJ2-3; 7 bases line up with TRBD2. Germline lookup yields CDR1 SGHTA and CDR2 FQGNSA. J lost 4 bases, V lost 3 bases, and 7 bases had no gene match. This CDR3 spans 15 amino acids. The CDR3 region has the DNA TGTGCCAGCAGCTTGTCGAAAGCGGGATCAGATACGCAGTATTTT. Translation: CASSLSKAGSDTQYF. Together with reference TRBV7-2 and TRBJ2-3, the CDR3 gives the full variable domain: GAGVSQSPSNKVTEKGKDVELRCDPISGHTALYWYRQSLGQGLEFLIYFQGNSAPDKSGLPSDRFSAERTGGSVSTLTIQRTQQEDSAVYLCASSLSKAGSDTQYFGPGTRLTVL.

The gene calls are TRBV28 and TRBJ2-7; perhaps TRBD2 as D (6 bases). The CDR3 is made up of 14 amino acids. Germline V gene lookup returns CDR1 MDHEN and CDR2 SYDVKM. Trimming removed 6 bases at V and 2 bases at J, with 14 bases between. The CDR3 DNA is TGTGCCAGCAGGACCGGGACTGAGACCTACGAGCAGTACTTC. This sequence encodes CASRTGTETYEQYF.